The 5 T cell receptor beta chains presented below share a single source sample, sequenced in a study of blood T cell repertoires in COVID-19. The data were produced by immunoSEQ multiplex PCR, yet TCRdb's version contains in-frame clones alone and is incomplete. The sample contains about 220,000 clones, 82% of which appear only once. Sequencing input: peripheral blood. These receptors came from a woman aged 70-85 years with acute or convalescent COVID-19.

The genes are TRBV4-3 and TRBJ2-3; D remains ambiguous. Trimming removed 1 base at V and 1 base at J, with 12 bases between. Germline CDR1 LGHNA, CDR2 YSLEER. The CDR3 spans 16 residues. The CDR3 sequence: CASSQVEAPGTDTQYF. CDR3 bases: TGCGCCAGCAGCCAAGTAGAGGCCCCCGGCACAGATACGCAGTATTTT.

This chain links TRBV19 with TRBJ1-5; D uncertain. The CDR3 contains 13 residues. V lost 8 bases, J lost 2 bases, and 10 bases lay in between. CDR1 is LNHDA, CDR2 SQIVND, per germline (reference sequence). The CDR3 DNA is TGTGCCAGTGATGGCACAGGCAATCAGCCCCAGCATTTT. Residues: CASDGTGNQPQHF.

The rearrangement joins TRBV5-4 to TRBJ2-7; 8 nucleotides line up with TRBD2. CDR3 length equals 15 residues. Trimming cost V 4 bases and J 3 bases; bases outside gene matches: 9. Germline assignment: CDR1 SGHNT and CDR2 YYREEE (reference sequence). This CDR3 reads CASSPSGGRDYEQYF. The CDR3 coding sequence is TGTGCCAGCAGCCCGTCGGGGGGGCGAGACTACGAGCAGTACTTC.

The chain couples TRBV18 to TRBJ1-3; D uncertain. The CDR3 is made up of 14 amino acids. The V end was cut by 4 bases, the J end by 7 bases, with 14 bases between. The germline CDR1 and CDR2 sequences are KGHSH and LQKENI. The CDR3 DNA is TGTGCCAGCTCACAGGAGGCCCAATCTAACACCATATATTTT. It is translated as CASSQEAQSNTIYF. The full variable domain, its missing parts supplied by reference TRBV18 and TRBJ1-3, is NAGVMQNPRHLVRRRGQEARLRCSPMKGHSHVYWYRQLPEEGLKFMVYLQKENIIDESGMPKERFSAEFPKEGPSILRIQQVVRGDSAAYFCASSQEAQSNTIYFGEGSWLTVV.

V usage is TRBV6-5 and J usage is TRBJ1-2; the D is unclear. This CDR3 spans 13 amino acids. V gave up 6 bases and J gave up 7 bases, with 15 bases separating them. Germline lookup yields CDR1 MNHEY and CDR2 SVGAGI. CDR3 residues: CASSRGFSPGYTF. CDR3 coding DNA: TGTGCCAGCAGCCGGGGATTTTCTCCTGGCTACACCTTC.